This TCR beta chain was documented in a study of human T cells and chemical hapten exposure. Across the study: 2% DPC applied to an approximately 2 cm by approximately 2 cm arm area sensitized donors.

J gave up 1 base and V 5 bases, and 5 bases lay outside the gene matches. The CDR3 covers 15 residues. Looked up from germline, CDR1 is MDHEN and CDR2 is SYDVKM. Individual cDNA molecules received unique molecular identifiers in the library. Via MiXCR, TCRdb re-called the RACE reads, giving one row per CDR3 protein. The sample lists 60,000 to 70,000 distinct CDR3 sequences, 9.5% to 12% occurring once. Time point of the sample: pre-sensitization, week 0. Noted treatment: therapeutic diphenylcyclopropenone sensitization with weekly scalp DPC. Venepuncture was done earlier than the placement of each patch test. Unfractionated whole blood served as the source for total RNA extraction.

This chain joins TRBV28 and TRBJ2-7, with TRBD1 matching 10 bases. This clonotype was obtained from a woman aged 45-60 years with alopecia areata. Some clones in this sample may be carry-over from other donors' samples. This sample comprised whole blood, obtained in connection with sensitization to the hapten diphenylcyclopropenone (DPC). The CDR3 sequence: CASSEDRGRSYEQYF. In nucleotides, the CDR3 is TGTGCCAGCAGTGAAGACAGGGGGCGGTCCTACGAGCAGTACTTC. The entire variable domain, with the rest obtained from reference TRBV28 and TRBJ2-7, is as follows: DVKVTQSSRYLVKRTGEKVFLECVQDMDHENMFWYRQDPGLGLRLIYFSYDVKMKEKGDIPEGYSVSREKKERFSLILESASTNQTSMYLCASSEDRGRSYEQYFGPGTRLTVT.